This T cell receptor (beta chain) was obtained from a study of blood T cells in healthy people across ages. Whole-study results and caveats: Percentage of naive T cells showed a strong correlation with TCR beta diversity.

The germline CDR1 and CDR2 sequences are MDHEN and SYDVKM. The CDR3 contains 14 residues. J was trimmed by 5 bases and V by 6 bases; bases with no gene match: 9. Sample-barcoded 5' priming and a J-beta primer mix drove a second PCR of roughly 7 to 11 cycles. Each sample yielded at least 3 million CDR3-containing paired-end reads. One entry per CDR3 protein results from TCRdb running MiXCR on the 5' RACE reads. The table shows 350,000 to 450,000 distinct CDR3 sequences, with 45% to 65% occurring only once. Worth noting for this clonotype: As yet, its antigen is unknown.

This clonotype originated in a man aged 60 to 75 in good health. The specimen sequenced was blood. The V and J genes are TRBV28 and TRBJ2-7; 8 nucleotides line up with TRBD1. CDR3 protein: CASRPPDRDHEQYF. CDR3 DNA sequence: TGTGCCAGCAGGCCACCGGACAGGGACCACGAGCAGTACTTC.